Following are 16 T cell receptor beta chains from one sample sequenced in a study of cytomegalovirus exposure and HLA in healthy donors. 13 Jbeta primers and 60 Vbeta primers were used for the PCR. The repertoire was sequenced with immunoSEQ multiplex PCR; TCRdb's copy has only in-frame clones and lacks some. The sample carries fewer than 150,000 clones, roughly 75% recorded once. Sequencing input: PBMCs. The receptors were gathered from a man in his forties in good health and CMV-seropositive.

The V and J genes are TRBV6-4 and TRBJ2-3; TRBD1 matches 10 bases. CDR3 length: 15 residues. Germline trimming cut 5 bases from V and 1 base from J; bases unmatched to any gene: 3. Germline V gene lookup returns CDR1 MRHNA and CDR2 SNTAGT. The CDR3, as DNA: TGTGCCAGCAGTCACGGGACAGGGGGCACAGATACGCAGTATTTT. This codes for CASSHGTGGTDTQYF.

As for this clone: A read error may produce the germline difference seen at one junction end. CDR3 sequence reads: CASSPQAGATYNEQFF. CDR3 DNA sequence: TGTGCTAGCAGCCCTCAAGCGGGGGCCACCTACAATGAGCAGTTCTTC. V gene TRBV7-7 combines with J gene TRBJ2-1; 8 bases line up with TRBD2. Germline CDR1 reads SSHAT; CDR2 reads FNYEAQ (reference sequence). The CDR3 length is 16 residues.

The chain combines TRBV28 with TRBJ2-5; perhaps TRBD1 as D (6 bases). The CDR3 sequence is 14 residues long. Per germline, CDR1 MDHEN and CDR2 SYDVKM. Trimming removed 3 bases from V and 4 bases from J, with 12 bases in between. CDR3 bases: TGTGCCAGCAGTTTGAGGACAGTCCGAGAGACCCAGTACTTC. Translation gives CASSLRTVRETQYF.

This clone occurred a few times. This sequence joins TRBV13 and TRBJ1-6; D is possibly TRBD1 (5 bases). Trimming removed 0 bases from V and 7 bases from J, with 7 bases in between. The CDR3 is 14 residues long. Germline-derived CDR1 and CDR2 are PRHDT and FYEKMQ (reference sequence). The CDR3 spells CASSLGQANSPLHF. The CDR3 DNA reads TGTGCCAGCAGCTTAGGACAGGCCAATTCACCCCTCCACTTT.

The gene calls are TRBV23-1 and TRBJ2-7, with 10 positions matching TRBD1. TRBV23-1 is assigned to the ORF class and has an uncertain function. The CDR3 has 15 amino acids. The V gene end was trimmed by 7 bases and the J gene end by 1 base; junction bases not matched to a gene: 7. CDR3 region: CASIPRQGASYEQYF. Written as DNA, the CDR3 is TGCGCCAGCATTCCCCGACAGGGGGCTTCCTACGAGCAGTACTTC.

The rearrangement joins TRBV4-1 to TRBJ2-3; 11 bases map to TRBD2. The V segment lost 1 base and the J segment 0 bases; nucleotides outside the gene matches: 3. Per the germline V gene, CDR1 is MGHRA and CDR2 is YSYEKL. The CDR3 length is 17 residues. The CDR3 DNA reads as TGCGCCAGCAGCCAAGTGACTAGCGGGACAAGCACAGATACGCAGTATTTT. Residues: CASSQVTSGTSTDTQYF.

V gene TRBV29-1 combines with J gene TRBJ1-3; tentative D call: TRBD1 (6 bases). The CDR3 covers 13 residues. The germline V and J ends were trimmed by 5 bases and 4 bases, with 12 bases remaining between them. From germline, CDR1 is SQVTM and CDR2 ANQGSEA. CDR3 sequence: CSVSGVVGNTIYF. CDR3 in DNA: TGCAGCGTTTCAGGGGTCGTCGGAAACACCATATATTTT.

The gene calls are TRBV7-2 and TRBJ1-2; 12 bases are shared with TRBD1. The ends lost 5 bases at V and 5 bases at J; junction bases unmatched: 9. Germline assignment: CDR1 SGHTA and CDR2 FQGNSA. The CDR3 consists of 16 residues. CDR3 DNA sequence: TGTGCCAGCAGCCCCCCGGGACAGGGGGCAGGGTATGGCTACACCTTC. This translates into CASSPPGQGAGYGYTF.

V gene TRBV10-3 combines with J gene TRBJ1-4, with D unresolved. The CDR3 extends over 12 amino acids. Germline assignment: CDR1 ENHRY and CDR2 SYGVKD. V was pared by 6 bases and J by 4 bases, with 6 bases between. The CDR3 region is CAISRDNEKLFF. CDR3 nucleotide sequence: TGTGCCATCAGCCGGGATAATGAAAAACTGTTTTTT.

The V call is TRBV5-1, the J call TRBJ2-2; 10 bases align to TRBD2. This CDR3 contains 15 residues. Germline V CDR1 and CDR2: SGHRS, YFSETQ. Losses at the gene ends were 1 base for V and 7 bases for J; bases not matched to a gene: 4. The CDR3 region has the DNA TGCGCCAGCAGCTTGCGGGCTAGCGGGGGCGGGGAGCTGTTTTTT. Amino acid sequence: CASSLRASGGGELFF.

The chain has TRBV2 and TRBJ1-5, with a tentative D call TRBD1 (5 bases). Trimming left V 4 bases short and J 5 bases short, with 15 bases between. Germline V gives CDR1 SNHLY, CDR2 FYNNEI. This CDR3 region has 15 residues. The chain's CDR3 is CASSAIQGADQPQHF. The CDR3, as DNA: TGTGCCAGCAGTGCGATCCAGGGTGCGGATCAGCCCCAGCATTTT.

This chain links TRBV6-6 with TRBJ1-1, with D hard to call. With 5 bases removed from V and 8 bases from J, the gap between germline ends came to 6 bases. CDR1 MNHNY and CDR2 SVGAGI come from the germline V gene (reference sequence). The CDR3 contains 10 residues. This chain's CDR3 is CASSALEAFF. The CDR3, as DNA: TGTGCCAGCAGTGCCCTAGAAGCTTTCTTT.

The gene calls are TRBV11-2 and TRBJ2-7, with 7 positions matching TRBD2. There are 16 residues in the CDR3. Germline V gene data show CDR1 as SGHAT and CDR2 as FQNNGV. Trimming took 0 bases from V and 0 from J; bases not matched to a gene: 5. The CDR3 loop is CASSLESGAFSYEQYF. CDR3 coding DNA: TGTGCCAGCAGCTTAGAGAGCGGGGCTTTCTCCTACGAGCAGTACTTC.

This clone was counted only a few times. J is TRBJ2-3 and V is TRBV7-9; 15 bases agree with TRBD2. The CDR3 runs 18 residues. J gave up 2 bases and V 4 bases, and 7 bases lay outside the gene matches. Germline V lookup: CDR1 SEHNR, CDR2 FQNEAQ (reference sequence). CDR3 in DNA: TGTGCCAGCAGCTCTCCGGGACTAGCGGGAGGATCCACAGATACGCAGTATTTT. This encodes CASSSPGLAGGSTDTQYF.

The V and J genes are TRBV5-1 and TRBJ2-5; a weak D match, TRBD1 (5 bases). Trimming took off 0 bases at V and 2 bases at J, with 11 bases between the two ends. Germline V CDR1 and CDR2: SGHRS, YFSETQ. CDR3 length: 15 residues. In DNA form, the CDR3 reads TGCGCCAGCAGCTTGGCAGTACAGGTACAAGAGACCCAGTACTTC. This sequence encodes CASSLAVQVQETQYF.

The chain recombines TRBV9 with TRBJ2-1; 8 nucleotides agree with TRBD2. The ends lost 0 bases at V and 8 bases at J; junction bases unmatched: 13. The CDR3 contains 17 residues. Germline loops: CDR1 SGDLS, CDR2 YYNGEE. The CDR3 sequence: CASSVAGFGGGPDEQFF. DNA of the CDR3: TGTGCCAGCAGCGTAGCCGGATTCGGGGGGGGGCCGGATGAGCAGTTCTTC. Looking up the rest from reference TRBV9 and TRBJ2-1 gives the full variable domain: DSGVTQTPKHLITATGQRVTLRCSPRSGDLSVYWYQQSLDQGLQFLIQYYNGEERAKGNILERFSAQQFPDLHSELNLSSLELGDSALYFCASSVAGFGGGPDEQFFGPGTRLTVL.